This T cell receptor beta chain stems from a study of blood T cell repertoires in COVID-19. As for the study in general: From T cells, B-cell-depleted T cells, or PBMCs came the material, which was cDNA or gDNA.

Seattle's enrolled individuals joined amid active infection and were then monitored longitudinally. Study processing details: Amplification with reference gene primers provided the estimates of nucleated cell counts. TCRdb's table, derived via immunoSEQ multiplex PCR, lists solely in-frame clones and lacks some. The DNA was the basis for D and trimming; V, J and clone size are from that table. The data show some 180,000 clones, with roughly 88% seen just once and 6.5% to 9% held by the top ten. J gave up 5 bases and V 7 bases, and 11 bases lay outside the gene matches. The germline V gene encodes CDR1 MDHEN and CDR2 SYDVKM. CDR3 length: 16 residues.

The source of this sequence is a woman aged 40 to 49 with COVID-19, enrolled during active disease. This chain connects TRBV28 to TRBJ2-2; 9 bases are a match to TRBD1. Sequenced: peripheral blood. The CDR3 DNA reads as TGTGCCAGCACCCCATTCGGGACAGGGACAACCGGGGAGCTGTTTTTT. Its protein is CASTPFGTGTTGELFF. Using reference TRBV28 and TRBJ2-2 for the parts outside the CDR3, the full variable domain is DVKVTQSSRYLVKRTGEKVFLECVQDMDHENMFWYRQDPGLGLRLIYFSYDVKMKEKGDIPEGYSVSREKKERFSLILESASTNQTSMYLCASTPFGTGTTGELFFGEGSRLTVL.